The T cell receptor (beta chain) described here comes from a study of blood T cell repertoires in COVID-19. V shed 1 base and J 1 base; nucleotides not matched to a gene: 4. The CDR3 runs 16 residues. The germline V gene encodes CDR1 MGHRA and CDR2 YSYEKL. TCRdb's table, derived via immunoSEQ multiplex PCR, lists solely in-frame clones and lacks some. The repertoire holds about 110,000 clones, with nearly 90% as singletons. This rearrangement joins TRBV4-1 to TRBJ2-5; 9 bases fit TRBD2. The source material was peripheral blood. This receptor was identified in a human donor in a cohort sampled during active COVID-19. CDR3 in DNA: TGCGCCAGCAGCCAAGGTCTGACTAGCGGCCAAGAGACCCAGTACTTC. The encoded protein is CASSQGLTSGQETQYF.